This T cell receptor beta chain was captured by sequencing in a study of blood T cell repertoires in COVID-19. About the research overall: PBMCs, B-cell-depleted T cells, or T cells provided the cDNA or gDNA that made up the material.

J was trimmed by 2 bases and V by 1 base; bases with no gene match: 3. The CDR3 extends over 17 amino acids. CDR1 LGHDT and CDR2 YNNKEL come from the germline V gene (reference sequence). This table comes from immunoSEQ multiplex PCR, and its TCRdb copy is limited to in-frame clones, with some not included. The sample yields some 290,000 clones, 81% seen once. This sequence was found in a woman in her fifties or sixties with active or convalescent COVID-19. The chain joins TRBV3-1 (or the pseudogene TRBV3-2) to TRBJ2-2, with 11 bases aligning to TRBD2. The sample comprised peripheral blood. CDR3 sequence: CASSQASGGSNTGELFF. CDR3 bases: TGTGCCAGCAGCCAAGCTAGCGGGGGGTCCAACACCGGGGAGCTGTTTTTT.